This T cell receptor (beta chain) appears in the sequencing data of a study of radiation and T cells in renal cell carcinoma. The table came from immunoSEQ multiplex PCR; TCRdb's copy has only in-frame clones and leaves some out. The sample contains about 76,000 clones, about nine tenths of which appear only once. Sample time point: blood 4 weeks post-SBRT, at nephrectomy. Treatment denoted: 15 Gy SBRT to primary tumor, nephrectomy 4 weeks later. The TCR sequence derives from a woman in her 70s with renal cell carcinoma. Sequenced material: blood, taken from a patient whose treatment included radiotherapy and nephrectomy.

The CDR3 sequence is CASKPGLAVPYEQYF. CDR3 nucleotides: TGTGCCAGTAAACCGGGACTAGCGGTGCCCTACGAGCAGTACTTC. J is TRBJ2-7 and V is TRBV19; 11 bases agree with TRBD2. The CDR3 length is 15 residues. J was trimmed by 2 bases and V by 7 bases; bases with no gene match: 7. Per germline, CDR1 LNHDA and CDR2 SQIVND (reference sequence).